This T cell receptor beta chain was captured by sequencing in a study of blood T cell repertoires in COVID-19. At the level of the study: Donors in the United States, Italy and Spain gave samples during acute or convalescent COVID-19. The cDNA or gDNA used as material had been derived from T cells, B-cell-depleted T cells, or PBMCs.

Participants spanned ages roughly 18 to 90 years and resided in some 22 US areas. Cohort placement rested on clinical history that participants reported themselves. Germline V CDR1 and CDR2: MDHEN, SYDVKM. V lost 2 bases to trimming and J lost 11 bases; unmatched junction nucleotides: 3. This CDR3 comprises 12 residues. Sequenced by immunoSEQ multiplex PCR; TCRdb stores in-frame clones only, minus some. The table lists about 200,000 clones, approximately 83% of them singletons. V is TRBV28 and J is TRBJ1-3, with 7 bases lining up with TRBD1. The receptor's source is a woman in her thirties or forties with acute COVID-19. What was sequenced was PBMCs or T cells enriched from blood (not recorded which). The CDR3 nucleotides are TGTGCCAGCAGTTTACTCAGGGGGGCCATATATTTT. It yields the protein CASSLLRGAIYF.